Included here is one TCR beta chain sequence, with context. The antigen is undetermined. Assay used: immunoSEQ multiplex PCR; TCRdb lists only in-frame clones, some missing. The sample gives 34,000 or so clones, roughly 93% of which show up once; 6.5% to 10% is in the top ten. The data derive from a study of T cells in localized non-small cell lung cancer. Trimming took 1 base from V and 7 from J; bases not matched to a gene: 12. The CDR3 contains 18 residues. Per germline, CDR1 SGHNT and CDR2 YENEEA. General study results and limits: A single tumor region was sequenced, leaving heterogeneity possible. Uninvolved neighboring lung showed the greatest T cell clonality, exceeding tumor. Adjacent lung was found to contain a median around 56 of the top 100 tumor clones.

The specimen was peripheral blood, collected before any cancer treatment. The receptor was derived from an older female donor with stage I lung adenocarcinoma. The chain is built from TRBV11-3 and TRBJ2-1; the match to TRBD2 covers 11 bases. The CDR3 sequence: CASSLVTVAGGPGNEQFF. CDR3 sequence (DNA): TGTGCCAGCAGCTTAGTCACAGTAGCGGGAGGGCCTGGGAATGAGCAGTTCTTC.